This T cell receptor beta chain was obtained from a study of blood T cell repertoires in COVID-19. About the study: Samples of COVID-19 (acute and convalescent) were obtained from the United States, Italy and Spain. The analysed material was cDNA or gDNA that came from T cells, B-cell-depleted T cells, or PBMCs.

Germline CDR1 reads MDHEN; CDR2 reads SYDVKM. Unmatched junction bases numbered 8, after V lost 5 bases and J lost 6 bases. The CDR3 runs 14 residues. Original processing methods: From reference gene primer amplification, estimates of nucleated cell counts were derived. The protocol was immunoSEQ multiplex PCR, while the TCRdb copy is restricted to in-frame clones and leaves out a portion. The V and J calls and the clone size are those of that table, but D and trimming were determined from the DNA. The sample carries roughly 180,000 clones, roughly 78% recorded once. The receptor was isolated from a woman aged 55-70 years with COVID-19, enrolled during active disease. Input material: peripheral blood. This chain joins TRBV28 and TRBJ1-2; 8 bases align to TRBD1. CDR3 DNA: TGTGCCAGCAGTCAGCAGGGGGCCTTCGATGGCTACACCTTC. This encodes CASSQQGAFDGYTF.